The rows below give T cell receptor beta chains drawn from one sample of a study of blood T cell repertoires in COVID-19. Sequencing was performed with immunoSEQ multiplex PCR; in TCRdb, only in-frame clones are kept and a portion is missing. The repertoire has some 280,000 clones, around nine tenths of them found once; the top ten carry around 13%. The sample was peripheral blood. All receptors derive from a woman aged 55-69 years with acute or convalescent COVID-19. CDR3s include the opening cysteine and the closing phenylalanine or tryptophan. D genes are given only for firm matches. The size entry is marked missing in some rows and otherwise reads once, few, many or a size class.

>TRBD2|NA|TRBV6-1|TRBJ2-7
CASSEAGLAMISYEQYF
TGTGCCAGCAGTGAAGCGGGACTAGCCATGATCTCCTACGAGCAGTACTTC
>NA|NA|TRBV5-5|TRBJ1-5
CASSLDGNSNQPQHF
TGTGCCAGCAGCTTGGACGGTAATAGCAATCAGCCCCAGCATTTT
>NA|NA|TRBV19|TRBJ1-5
CASSWGGGAGQPQHF
TGTGCCAGTAGTTGGGGTGGGGGGGCTGGACAGCCCCAGCATTTT
>NA|NA|TRBV7-3|TRBJ1-2
CASSLGPGQGGTGDYGYTF
TGTGCCAGCAGCTTAGGTCCCGGGCAGGGAGGTACTGGTGACTATGGCTACACCTTC
>NA|NA|TRBV9|TRBJ1-1
CASSVAPEGGTEAFF
TGTGCCAGCAGCGTCGCCCCAGAGGGAGGCACTGAAGCTTTCTTT
>NA|NA|TRBV10-3|TRBJ1-6
CAISEPGFYNSPLHF
TGTGCCATCAGTGAGCCAGGCTTCTATAATTCACCCCTCCACTTT
>NA|NA|TRBV7-9|TRBJ2-1
CASSLSSGNEQFF
TGTGCCAGCAGCTTAAGCTCCGGGAATGAGCAGTTCTTC
>TRBD2|NA|TRBV30|TRBJ2-2
CAWRGGGAGELFF
TGTGCCTGGCGGGGCGGGGGGGCCGGGGAGCTGTTTTTT
>NA|NA|TRBV10-3|TRBJ2-1
CAISELGQRGYNEQFF
TGTGCCATCAGTGAGTTAGGACAGCGAGGCTACAATGAGCAGTTCTTC
>NA|NA|TRBV5-1|TRBJ2-4
CASRPEIGTNIQYF
TGCGCCAGCAGACCGGAGATAGGAACAAACATTCAGTACTTC
>NA|NA|TRBV28|TRBJ2-5
CASKSGPVSHF
TGTGCCAGCAAAAGCGGCCCCGTTTCGCACTTC
>TRBD1|NA|TRBV5-1|TRBJ2-7
CASSFRARTSVRDRGYEQYF
TGCGCCAGCAGCTTTCGCGCGCGCACCTCCGTCCGGGACAGGGGTTACGAGCAGTACTTC
>NA|NA|TRBV7-2|TRBJ1-1
CASSYREGGAFF
TGTGCCAGCAGCTATCGGGAGGGTGGGGCTTTCTTT
>NA|NA|TRBV3-1/TRBV3-2|TRBJ1-1
CASSRRQDMNTEAFF
TGTGCCAGCAGCCGGAGACAGGATATGAACACTGAAGCTTTCTTT
>NA|NA|TRBV19|TRBJ1-2
CASSPLLGGGYTF
TGTGCCAGTAGTCCACTACTCGGCGGAGGCTACACCTTC
>NA|NA|TRBV5-1|TRBJ1-5
CASSLEGGRNQPQHF
TGCGCCAGCAGCTTGGAAGGGGGTAGAAATCAGCCCCAGCATTTT
>NA|NA|TRBV19|TRBJ2-3
CASSTLAASTDTQYF
TGTGCCAGTAGTACTTTAGCGGCAAGCACAGATACGCAGTATTTT
>TRBD1|NA|TRBV7-2|TRBJ1-5
CASSYRDRGEQPQHF
TGTGCCAGCAGCTACCGGGACAGGGGGGAACAGCCCCAGCATTTT
>NA|NA|TRBV5-1|TRBJ1-4
CASSFGLRGEKLFF
TGCGCCAGCAGCTTTGGCCTCAGGGGAGAAAAACTGTTTTTT
>NA|once|TRBV6-5|TRBJ2-7
CASRRDNSYEQYF
TGTGCCAGCAGGAGGGACAACTCCTACGAGCAGTACTTC
>TRBD1|NA|TRBV3-1/TRBV3-2|TRBJ2-7
CASSQVLTGSSYEQYF
TGTGCCAGCAGCCAAGTCCTGACAGGGAGCTCCTACGAGCAGTACTTC
>TRBD1|once|TRBV7-9|TRBJ2-7
CASSSPGTGHYEQYF
TGTGCCAGCAGCTCCCCCGGGACAGGGCACTACGAGCAGTACTTC
>TRBD1|NA|TRBV5-4|TRBJ1-6
CASSSGQGDAPLHF
TGTGCCAGCAGTTCCGGACAGGGGGATGCACCCCTCCACTTT
>NA|NA|TRBV18|TRBJ1-1
CASSPRGGARGNTEAFF
TGTGCCAGCTCACCCCGCGGGGGGGCGCGGGGGAACACTGAAGCTTTCTTT
>NA|NA|TRBV18|TRBJ1-1
CASSPESRGGGTEAFF
TGTGCCAGCTCACCAGAATCAAGGGGCGGTGGCACTGAAGCTTTCTTT
>NA|NA|TRBV14|TRBJ1-6
CASSLSRNSPLHF
TGTGCCAGCAGTCTATCCCGGAATTCACCCCTCCACTTT
>NA|NA|TRBV4-2|TRBJ1-2
CASSQDQGTGGYTF
TGTGCCAGCAGCCAAGATCAGGGGACGGGTGGCTACACCTTC
>NA|NA|TRBV6-6|TRBJ1-1
CASSYRTGPMNTEAFF
TGTGCCAGCAGTTACCGAACAGGCCCGATGAACACTGAAGCTTTCTTT
>NA|NA|TRBV9|TRBJ2-1
CASSVEPGSYNEQFF
TGTGCCAGCAGCGTAGAACCCGGCTCCTACAATGAGCAGTTCTTC
>NA|NA|TRBV14|TRBJ1-6
CASSQDSRTAGTSYNSPLHF
TGTGCCAGCAGCCAAGATTCACGGACAGCAGGAACATCCTATAATTCACCCCTCCACTTT
>NA|NA|TRBV29-1|TRBJ1-5
CSVDSGGNQPQHF
TGCAGCGTTGACTCGGGGGGCAATCAGCCCCAGCATTTT
>NA|NA|TRBV24-1|TRBJ2-7
CATSGPHSYEQYF
TGTGCCACCAGTGGTCCCCACAGCTACGAGCAGTACTTC
>NA|NA|TRBV2|TRBJ2-7
CASKLQGRVYEQYF
TGTGCCAGCAAGCTACAGGGTAGGGTTTACGAGCAGTACTTC
>NA|once|TRBV3-1/TRBV3-2|TRBJ2-7
CASSQGRIGGEQYF
TGTGCCAGCAGCCAAGGGAGAATCGGCGGGGAGCAGTACTTC
>TRBD1|NA|TRBV29-1|TRBJ2-3
CSVARTGDSTQYF
TGCAGCGTTGCTCGGACAGGGGATAGTACGCAGTATTTT
>TRBD1|once|TRBV7-2|TRBJ1-1
CASSFDRGSEAFF
TGTGCCAGCAGCTTCGACAGGGGGAGTGAAGCTTTCTTT
>TRBD2|NA|TRBV28|TRBJ2-2
CASSLTSGGDTGELFF
TGTGCCAGCAGTTTGACTAGCGGGGGAGACACCGGGGAGCTGTTTTTT
>NA|NA|TRBV5-1|TRBJ1-1
CASSEQGPEAFF
TGCGCCAGCAGCGAACAGGGTCCTGAAGCTTTCTTT
>NA|NA|TRBV5-4|TRBJ1-2
CASSLIQGVNYGYTF
TGTGCCAGCAGCCTCATCCAGGGCGTCAACTATGGCTACACCTTC
>NA|NA|TRBV10-3|TRBJ1-5
CAISSIGRMQPQHF
TGTGCCATCAGTTCGATAGGGAGGATGCAGCCCCAGCATTTT